This TCR beta chain was sequenced during a study of blood T cells in healthy people across ages. This CDR3 has 12 residues. Germline CDR1 ENHRY, CDR2 SYGVKD. Of note for this clonotype: No antigen is known for it.

General study findings and limits: Versus aged donors, long-lived donors had higher diversity and more naive CD4+ cells.

Primers used in a second PCR of about 7 to 12 cycles were a sample-barcoded 5' primer and a J-beta primer mix. TCRdb analysed the 5' RACE reads with MiXCR anew, one entry per CDR3 protein. The sample yields 700,000 or so distinct CDR3 sequences, roughly two fifths seen once. The chain combines TRBV10-3 with TRBJ2-4; D is unresolved. Near its end, the DNA agrees better with TRBJ2-7, so the J call may be wrong. The sample taken for sequencing was blood. The origin of this receptor is an elderly man in good health. The DNA for the CDR3 is TGTGCCATCAGTGAAAGGTCTAGCGAGCAGTACTTC. Residues: CAISERSSEQYF.